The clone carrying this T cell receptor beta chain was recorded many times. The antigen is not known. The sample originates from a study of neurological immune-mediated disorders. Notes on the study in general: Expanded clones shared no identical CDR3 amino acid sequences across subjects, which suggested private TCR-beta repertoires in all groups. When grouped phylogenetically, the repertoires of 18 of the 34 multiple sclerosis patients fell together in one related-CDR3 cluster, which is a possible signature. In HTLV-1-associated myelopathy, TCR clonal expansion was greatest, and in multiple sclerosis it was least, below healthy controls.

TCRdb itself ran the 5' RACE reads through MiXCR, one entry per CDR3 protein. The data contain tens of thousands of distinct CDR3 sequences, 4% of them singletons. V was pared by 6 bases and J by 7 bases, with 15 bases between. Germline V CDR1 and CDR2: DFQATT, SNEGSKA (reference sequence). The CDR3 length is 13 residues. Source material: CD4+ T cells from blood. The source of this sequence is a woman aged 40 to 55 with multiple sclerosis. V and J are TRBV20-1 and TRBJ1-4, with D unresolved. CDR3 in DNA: TGCAGTGCCCAGACGGGGAGAGGTGAAAAACTGTTTTTT. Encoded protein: CSAQTGRGEKLFF.